What follows are 29 T cell receptor beta chains derived from one specimen sequenced in a study of CD8 T cells in Susac syndrome. Random hexamers served to reverse transcribe roughly 0.5 to 1 ug RNA. Each CDR3 protein gets one entry after TCRdb re-called the immunoSEQ multiplex PCR reads with MiXCR. Counted here are around 100,000 distinct CDR3 sequences, 95% occurring once; the ten biggest clones make up 0.25% to 0.35%. Input material: CD8+ T cells from PBMCs. Every receptor here comes from a human donor with Susac syndrome.

The chain links TRBV10-2 to TRBJ1-1, with D maybe TRBD1 (5 bases). The ends were cut back, 6 bases at V and 10 bases at J, with 12 bases in the middle. This CDR3 spans 11 amino acids. CDR1 WSHSY and CDR2 SAAADI come from the germline V gene. The chain's CDR3 is CASRGGDGAFF. Here the CDR3 DNA reads TGCGCCAGCAGGGGAGGGGACGGAGCTTTCTTT.

This rearrangement joins TRBV5-1 to TRBJ2-3; 8 bases map to TRBD2. Trimming cost V 0 bases and J 4 bases; bases outside gene matches: 7. This CDR3 has 16 residues. Per germline, CDR1 SGHRS and CDR2 YFSETQ. CDR3 loop: CASSLAGLAGSDTQYF. DNA for the CDR3: TGCGCCAGCAGCTTGGCGGGGCTAGCGGGCTCAGATACGCAGTATTTT.

This chain links TRBV6-6 with TRBJ2-3, with D uncertain. The CDR3 has 14 amino acids. Germline V gene sequence: CDR1 MNHNY, CDR2 SVGAGI (reference sequence). V shed 6 bases and J shed 0 bases, with 10 bases lying between them. The CDR3 here is CASSATLSTDTQYF. The CDR3 DNA reads as TGTGCCAGCAGCGCCACACTAAGCACAGATACGCAGTATTTT.

This rearrangement joins TRBV28 to TRBJ2-7; a possible D gene is TRBD1 (6 bases). Germline CDR1 MDHEN, CDR2 SYDVKM. The CDR3 totals 11 residues. V lost 6 bases, J lost 5 bases, and 8 bases lay in between. The CDR3 coding sequence is TGTGCCAGCAGGGCAGGGGACGAGCAGTACTTC. It yields the protein CASRAGDEQYF.

J is TRBJ2-7 and V is TRBV20-1; 16 nucleotides match TRBD2. Germline CDR1 reads DFQATT; CDR2 reads SNEGSKA (reference sequence). This CDR3 contains 16 residues. V trimming: 3 bases; J trimming: 3 bases; junction bases outside the gene matches: 5. CDR3 in DNA: TGCAGTGCTAGCCAAGGGACTAGCGGGAGGGACTACGAGCAGTACTTC. Protein: CSASQGTSGRDYEQYF.

This chain joins TRBV12-3 or TRBV12-4 and TRBJ2-1; D is possibly TRBD1 (6 bases). CDR3 length equals 12 residues. Trimming pared 6 bases from V and 7 bases from J, leaving 10 bases between. Written as DNA, the CDR3 is TGTGCCAGCAGGTACCAGGGGAATGAGCAGTTCTTC. Residues: CASRYQGNEQFF.

J is TRBJ2-5 and V is TRBV3-1, with D possibly matching TRBD1 (6 bases). CDR1 is LGHDT and CDR2 is YNNKEL in the germline V gene (reference sequence). Trimming stripped 4 bases from V and 4 bases from J, with 13 bases between. The CDR3 totals 14 residues. For the CDR3, the DNA is TGTGCCAGCAGCCCCTCAGGGGATCGAGAGACCCAGTACTTC. This codes for CASSPSGDRETQYF.

The chain has TRBV10-3 and TRBJ2-5; TRBD1 is a possible D gene (5 bases). Germline V lookup: CDR1 ENHRY, CDR2 SYGVKD. This CDR3 has 14 residues. Trimming shortened V by 6 bases and J by 1 base, and 12 bases separated the two germline ends. Here the CDR3 reads CAIRSTDLQETQYF. Written as DNA, the CDR3 is TGTGCCATCAGATCGACAGATCTCCAAGAGACCCAGTACTTC.

J is TRBJ2-7 and V is TRBV15; TRBD2 matches 8 bases. Germline trimming cut 0 bases from V and 6 bases from J; bases unmatched to any gene: 10. Germline CDR1 and CDR2: LNHNV and YYDKDF (reference sequence). This CDR3 is 16 amino acids long. The CDR3 is CATSRDRVAGTREQYF. The CDR3 nucleotides read TGTGCCACCAGCAGAGATCGGGTAGCGGGAACCCGCGAGCAGTACTTC.

The gene calls are TRBV20-1 and TRBJ1-2; TRBD1 matches 8 bases. Germline CDR1 reads DFQATT; CDR2 reads SNEGSKA (reference sequence). J gave up 4 bases and V 0 bases, and 1 base lay outside the gene matches. CDR3 length equals 13 residues. The CDR3 nucleotides are TGCAGTGCTAGAGAAACAGGGGGCTATGGCTACACCTTC. It codes for CSARETGGYGYTF.

The J gene is TRBJ2-7, the V gene TRBV3-1; 11 nucleotides agree with TRBD2. CDR1 is LGHDT, CDR2 YNNKEL, per germline (reference sequence). This CDR3 comprises 15 residues. Losses at the gene ends were 4 bases for V and 3 bases for J; bases not matched to a gene: 5. The CDR3 DNA is TGTGCCAGCAGCCCCGGGACTAGCGGAAACTACGAGCAGTACTTC. Translation gives CASSPGTSGNYEQYF.

The V call is TRBV11-2, the J call TRBJ2-7; 9 positions match TRBD1. The CDR3 length is 14 residues. Trimming took 1 base from V and 6 from J; bases not matched to a gene: 4. Germline CDR1 and CDR2: SGHAT and FQNNGV. The CDR3 DNA follows: TGTGCCAGCAGCTTAGCACAGGGGGCCGGCGAGCAGTACTTC. This translates into CASSLAQGAGEQYF.

The V and J genes are TRBV7-2 and TRBJ2-5; D is possibly TRBD2 (6 bases). Trimming left V 5 bases short and J 4 bases short, with 17 bases between. CDR3 length: 15 amino acids. Per germline, CDR1 SGHTA and CDR2 FQGNSA. CDR3 nucleotides: TGTGCCAGCAGCAAGGGCGGGGCGGGCGGAGAGACCCAGTACTTC. It translates to CASSKGGAGGETQYF.

The V gene is TRBV29-1, the J gene TRBJ2-7, with D unresolved. V was cut by 4 bases and J by 0 bases, with 13 bases left in between. Germline V gives CDR1 SQVTM, CDR2 ANQGSEA. The CDR3 length is 14 residues. Written as DNA, the CDR3 is TGCAGCGTTGGCGATTCGGGTATCTCCTACGAGCAGTACTTC. Translating it yields CSVGDSGISYEQYF.

V and J are TRBV9 and TRBJ2-7; 7 bases match TRBD1. Looked up from germline, CDR1 is SGDLS and CDR2 is YYNGEE. J lost 5 bases, V lost 10 bases, and 15 bases had no gene match. The CDR3 is 14 residues long. The CDR3 loop is CAGPTQTGYHEQYF. The CDR3 coding sequence is TGTGCCGGCCCGACCCAGACAGGGTACCACGAGCAGTACTTC.

The chain carries TRBV20-1 and TRBJ2-4; 9 bases line up with TRBD1. The CDR3 extends over 13 amino acids. V shed 5 bases and J 9 bases; nucleotides not matched to a gene: 8. The germline gives CDR1 DFQATT, CDR2 SNEGSKA (reference sequence). The CDR3 nucleotides are TGCAGTGCTCAGGGGACAGGGTGGGGCATTCAGTACTTC. This translates into CSAQGTGWGIQYF.

This chain uses TRBV18 with TRBJ2-7; maybe TRBD2 (6 bases). The CDR3 consists of 13 residues. V was pared by 0 bases and J by 6 bases, with 9 bases between. Germline lookup yields CDR1 KGHSH and CDR2 LQKENI. The CDR3 nucleotides read TGTGCCAGCTCACCACCGGAGGGCTTCGAGCAGTACTTC. Translating it yields CASSPPEGFEQYF.

The chain carries TRBV18 and TRBJ1-1; D is undetermined. Between the trimmed V and J ends, which lost 10 bases and 4 bases, there was a span of 10 bases. Per germline, CDR1 KGHSH and CDR2 LQKENI. The CDR3 extends over 11 amino acids. The CDR3 DNA follows: TGTGCCACGCAAGGAGGCACTGAAGCTTTCTTT. It is translated as CATQGGTEAFF.

The V and J genes are TRBV29-1 and TRBJ2-2, with D uncertain. The germline gives CDR1 SQVTM, CDR2 ANQGSEA. There are 12 residues in the CDR3. Trimming stripped 3 bases from V and 5 bases from J, with 7 bases between. CDR3 loop: CSVDMETGELFF. The CDR3 nucleotides are TGCAGCGTTGATATGGAAACCGGGGAGCTGTTTTTT.

The genes are TRBV27 and TRBJ2-7; D is uncertain. Between the trimmed V and J ends, which lost 0 bases and 5 bases, there was a span of 11 bases. This CDR3 region has 14 residues. Germline-derived CDR1 and CDR2 are MNHEY and SMNVEV (reference sequence). The CDR3 loop is CASSLSPSLDEQYF. The CDR3, as DNA: TGTGCCAGCAGTTTATCCCCAAGTTTGGACGAGCAGTACTTC.

The V call is TRBV24-1, the J call TRBJ2-3; D remains unclear. Between the trimmed V and J ends, which lost 10 bases and 4 bases, there was a span of 11 bases. Per the germline V gene, CDR1 is KGHDR and CDR2 is SFDVKD. The CDR3 length is 12 residues. The CDR3 loop reads CATARFSDTQYF. The CDR3 DNA reads TGTGCCACGGCGCGGTTTTCAGATACGCAGTATTTT.

In nucleotides, the CDR3 is TGTGCCAGCAGCAACCAGCGGACCGGGGAGCTGTTTTTT. Protein sequence: CASSNQRTGELFF. The chain employs TRBV9 and TRBJ2-2; the D gene is possibly TRBD2 (5 bases). The CDR3 length is 13 residues. CDR1 SGDLS and CDR2 YYNGEE come from the germline V gene. V lost 4 bases to trimming and J lost 5 bases, with 9 bases between them.

J is TRBJ2-4 and V is TRBV14; D perhaps matches TRBD1 (7 bases). Germline CDR1 is SGHDN and CDR2 is FVKESK. The V and J ends lost 3 bases and 3 bases respectively, with 12 bases between them. The CDR3 is made up of 15 amino acids. As DNA, the CDR3 is TGTGCCAGCAGCCACAGACAGGGAGGCAAAAACATTCAGTACTTC. Protein sequence: CASSHRQGGKNIQYF.

The V and J genes are TRBV2 and TRBJ2-1; TRBD1 or TRBD2 may be the D gene (5 bases each). CDR3 size: 14 residues. CDR1 and CDR2 from the germline V gene are SNHLY and FYNNEI. The V and J ends lost 1 base and 7 bases respectively, with 11 bases between them. CDR3 bases: TGTGCCAGCAGTGAAGGGTGGGGGATAAATGAGCAGTTCTTC. Amino acids: CASSEGWGINEQFF.

The chain recombines TRBV4-2 with TRBJ2-5; D not resolved. CDR3 length: 14 residues. From germline, CDR1 is LGHNA and CDR2 YNFKEQ. Trimming cost V 0 bases and J 5 bases, with 10 bases left between them. CDR3 loop: CASSQDRRMETQYF. CDR3 DNA sequence: TGTGCCAGCAGCCAAGATCGGCGGATGGAGACCCAGTACTTC.

The chain employs TRBV4-1 and TRBJ1-4, with D unresolved. CDR1 and CDR2 from the germline V gene are MGHRA and YSYEKL. The germline V and J ends were trimmed by 4 bases and 8 bases, with 8 bases remaining between them. The CDR3 loop spans 12 amino acids. CDR3 coding DNA: TGCGCCAGCAGCCGGGTGACAGAAAAACTGTTTTTT. This sequence encodes CASSRVTEKLFF.

The chain recombines TRBV3-1 with TRBJ1-5; 7 bases map to TRBD1. CDR3 size: 14 residues. Germline V lookup: CDR1 LGHDT, CDR2 YNNKEL (reference sequence). After removal of 4 bases from V and 4 bases from J, the junction contained 4 bases not matched to a gene. CDR3 residues: CASSPGQDNQPQHF. The CDR3 bases are TGTGCCAGCAGCCCCGGACAGGATAATCAGCCCCAGCATTTT.

This clonotype was observed a handful of times. The chain joins TRBV29-1 to TRBJ2-4, with TRBD2 identical over 11 bases. V shed 4 bases, J shed 15 bases, and the junction held 8 bases outside the gene matches. Germline values: CDR1 SQVTM, CDR2 ANQGSEA. CDR3 length: 12 amino acids. In DNA, the CDR3 is TGCAGCGTTGCCCCCCTAGCGGGAGGTGGGTACTTC. Protein product: CSVAPLAGGGYF. The complete variable domain, with remaining parts taken from reference TRBV29-1 and TRBJ2-4, reads SAVISQKPSRDICQRGTSLTIQCQVDSQVTMMFWYRQQPGQSLTLIATANQGSEATYESGFVIDKFPISRPNLTFSTLTVSNMSPEDSSIYLCSVAPLAGGGYFGAGTRLSVL.

J is TRBJ2-5 and V is TRBV20-1; 8 bases line up with TRBD1. Trimming removed 6 bases from V and 1 base from J; junction bases left unmatched: 13. The CDR3 covers 16 residues. The V gene's germline CDR1 is DFQATT and CDR2 SNEGSKA (reference sequence). The CDR3 sequence is CSAGTGFFPTQETQYF. The CDR3 DNA follows: TGCAGTGCCGGGACAGGCTTCTTCCCAACCCAAGAGACCCAGTACTTC.